This TCR beta chain was sequenced for a study of OX40 agonist ivuxolimab in advanced cancers. Clones were sequenced by immunoSEQ multiplex PCR, and TCRdb holds only the in-frame ones, with some missing. The table shows around 50,000 clones, with about 87% occurring only once. This clone was seen just once. The sequence was obtained from an adult with an advanced solid tumor such as melanoma, head and neck, liver or kidney cancer. The material sequenced was CD4+ or CD8+ T cells sorted from blood, taken in a trial of the OX40 agonist ivuxolimab.

CDR3 DNA sequence: TGTGCCAGCAGCGTACAGGGATTCACTGAAGCTTTCTTT. Protein product: CASSVQGFTEAFF. This chain uses TRBV9 with TRBJ1-1, with D possibly TRBD1 on 5 matching bases. CDR1 SGDLS and CDR2 YYNGEE come from the germline V gene. This CDR3 has 13 residues. V shed 1 base and J shed 4 bases, with 8 bases lying between them.